These 11 T cell receptor beta chains were sequenced from one sample in a study of blood T cell repertoires in COVID-19. The table came from immunoSEQ multiplex PCR; TCRdb's copy has only in-frame clones and leaves some out. The table has 89,000 or so clones, about 95% seen once; the top ten hold around 4%. Sequenced: peripheral blood. These receptors were obtained from a human donor with active COVID-19. The donor label of this sample is uncertain.

A word on this clone: The sample contains more than one DNA sequence encoding this CDR3. V is TRBV6-5 and J is TRBJ2-7, with D possibly being TRBD1 (5 bases). Germline-derived CDR1 and CDR2 are MNHEY and SVGAGI. This CDR3 has 12 residues. V lost 6 bases and J lost 2, with 8 bases in between. The CDR3 here is CASRAGPYEQYF. As DNA, the CDR3 is TGTGCCAGCAGGGCAGGGCCCTACGAGCAGTACTTC.

The chain couples TRBV19 to TRBJ1-5; no clear D. The length of the CDR3 is 13 residues. Trimming left V 3 bases short and J 2 bases short, with 5 bases between. Germline lookup yields CDR1 LNHDA and CDR2 SQIVND (reference sequence). The CDR3 DNA reads TGTGCCAGTAGTATTTCGGGCAATCAGCCCCAGCATTTT. Amino acids: CASSISGNQPQHF.

The rearrangement links TRBV13 to TRBJ2-5; TRBD1 matches at 8 bases. Germline-derived CDR1 and CDR2 are PRHDT and FYEKMQ (reference sequence). V was pared by 4 bases and J by 7 bases, with 5 bases of the junction left unmatched. This CDR3 spans 13 amino acids. The CDR3 reads CASSSGQGGTQYF. The CDR3 coding sequence is TGTGCCAGCAGCTCCGGACAGGGTGGGACCCAGTACTTC. The whole variable domain, remainder taken from reference TRBV13 and TRBJ2-5, is AAGVIQSPRHLIKEKRETATLKCYPIPRHDTVYWYQQGPGQDPQFLISFYEKMQSDKGSIPDRFSAQQFSDYHSELNMSSLELGDSALYFCASSSGQGGTQYFGPGTRLLVL.

The chain joins TRBV9 to TRBJ2-5, with TRBD2 matching over 7 bases. Germline trimming cut 4 bases from V and 1 base from J; bases unmatched to any gene: 4. The CDR3 runs 14 residues. Germline V CDR1 and CDR2: SGDLS, YYNGEE. CDR3 nucleotides: TGTGCCAGCAGCCCCGGGACTACCCAAGAGACCCAGTACTTC. Translation gives CASSPGTTQETQYF.

This clone was counted between two and nine times. The V gene is TRBV10-3, the J gene TRBJ1-6; D is possibly TRBD1 (6 bases). Germline V gives CDR1 ENHRY, CDR2 SYGVKD. CDR3 length: 13 amino acids. V lost 8 bases and J lost 6, with 11 bases in between. CDR3 protein: CAIGTGRNSPLHF. The CDR3 DNA is TGTGCCATCGGAACAGGGCGTAATTCACCCCTCCACTTT.

This clone was counted once. The J gene is TRBJ2-5, the V gene TRBV3-1 (or the pseudogene TRBV3-2), with TRBD1 matching 8 bases. V trimming: 2 bases; J trimming: 4 bases; junction bases outside the gene matches: 9. The CDR3 runs to 16 residues. The V gene's germline CDR1 is LGHDT and CDR2 YNNKEL (reference sequence). CDR3 amino acids: CASSQLGTGDSETQYF. CDR3 nucleotides: TGTGCCAGCAGCCAATTGGGGACAGGAGACTCAGAGACCCAGTACTTC.

The rearrangement joins TRBV3-1 (or the pseudogene TRBV3-2) to TRBJ2-2; 7 bases line up with TRBD2. Germline trimming cut 0 bases from V and 4 bases from J; bases unmatched to any gene: 11. Germline CDR1 is LGHDT and CDR2 is YNNKEL (reference sequence). The CDR3 consists of 18 residues. CDR3 in DNA: TGTGCCAGCAGCCAAGATTGGGGGGGAGCGGGGCCCACCGGGGAGCTGTTTTTT. This codes for CASSQDWGGAGPTGELFF.

J is TRBJ2-5 and V is TRBV6-5, with D tentatively TRBD2 (5 bases). Germline CDR1 and CDR2: MNHEY and SVGAGI. With 7 bases removed from V and 2 bases from J, the gap between germline ends came to 17 bases. The CDR3 totals 15 residues. CDR3: CASIRSGSGQETQYF. DNA of the CDR3: TGTGCCAGCATCCGGTCAGGCTCGGGACAAGAGACCCAGTACTTC.

The rearrangement links TRBV28 to TRBJ1-5; 8 bases match TRBD1. The germline gives CDR1 MDHEN, CDR2 SYDVKM. CDR3 length: 15 amino acids. V was clipped by 2 bases and J by 5 bases; unmatched bases: 5. CDR3 residues: CASSLHRGFDQPQHF. In nucleotides, the CDR3 is TGTGCCAGCAGTTTACACAGGGGGTTCGATCAGCCCCAGCATTTT.

This sequence joins TRBV24-1 and TRBJ1-5; 7 positions match TRBD1. The CDR3 totals 15 residues. V trimming: 10 bases; J trimming: 3 bases; junction bases outside the gene matches: 11. In germline, CDR1 is KGHDR, CDR2 SFDVKD. The CDR3 DNA sequence: TGTGCCACTTCTGCAGACAGGGCCTCCAATCAGCCCCAGCATTTT. This translates into CATSADRASNQPQHF.

This chain uses TRBV28 with TRBJ2-7, with D hard to call. Germline CDR1 reads MDHEN; CDR2 reads SYDVKM. The CDR3 has 13 amino acids. Trimming took 3 bases from V and 0 from J, leaving 6 bases between them. Here the CDR3 DNA reads TGTGCCAGCAGTTTCCCGGTCTCCTACGAGCAGTACTTC. It yields the protein CASSFPVSYEQYF.